Listed below are T cell receptor beta chains from one sample, sequenced in a study of blood T cell repertoires in COVID-19. Data came from immunoSEQ multiplex PCR; TCRdb stores just in-frame clones and leaves some out. The repertoire holds 100,000 or so clones, with about 89% as singletons. The sequenced sample was peripheral blood. These receptors were obtained from a man between 60 and 75 years old with acute or convalescent COVID-19. Both conserved end residues are trimmed from each CDR3.

len,v_gene,CDR3aa
15,TRBV19,ASSIVRRASSGNTIY
11,TRBV27,ASSSPVGTEAF
13,TRBV4-2,ASSQATGDGNTIY
12,TRBV19,ASTFTGNEYGYT
13,TRBV10-3,AISATEGYNEKLF
13,TRBV24-1,ATSDLGGRAPEQF
13,TRBV5-1,ASSLAGGTNEKLF
14,TRBV5-4,ASSFPTSGKSDEQF
12,TRBV5-4,ALGVGLAGNEQF
14,TRBV6-6,ASRQGARYSNQPQH
12,TRBV19,ASSILDREGKLF
16,TRBV27,ASSREAGSSLLYNEQF
15,TRBV4-2,ASSPASGLPLSGEQF
13,TRBV3-1/TRBV3-2,ASSPIGTLFYEQY
18,TRBV27,ASSLSDVGQSKVHNYGYT
12,TRBV19,ATAFTGGSYEQY
12,TRBV5-4,ASSLDRGITEAF
16,TRBV19,ASTPSSGQGAYRTEAF
13,TRBV10-3,AISLGGSSGNTIY
14,TRBV6-4,ASSDRAGGGTDTQY
12,TRBV5-1,ASSSGGGAETQY
11,TRBV10-3,AISAERGEKLF
15,TRBV7-3,ASSLTPRQIPTDTQY
12,TRBV28,ASRKQGAWTEAF
12,TRBV5-1,ASSLGSSGNEQF
13,TRBV30,AWSATSSYNSPLH
12,TRBV28,AGRLAGGQDEQF
14,TRBV6-6,ASSYLGQGWDTEAF
13,TRBV3-1/TRBV3-2,ASSQEWLAGPEQF
12,TRBV5-6,ASSLAGYGNTIY
12,TRBV10-3,AISGGGRDTEAF
13,TRBV11-3,ASSSGRASGSPLH
13,TRBV11-2,ASSRLGQSVYGYT
15,TRBV5-1,ASSPRVAGGPGNEQF
14,TRBV28,ASSSSGTGVGYEQY
13,TRBV6-5,ASSPGTGPTDTQY
12,TRBV5-1,ASSLDTLEDGYT
14,TRBV6-4,ASSDSGTGGRYGYT
13,TRBV24-1,ATSDSSVLQETQY
12,TRBV15,ATSPDRGRFGYT
11,TRBV19,ASSRDRESGYT
14,TRBV5-1,ASSTGLAGEADTQY
13,TRBV24-1,ATSGGQLSLNEQF
11,TRBV28,ASQGGRYNEQF
12,TRBV7-8,ASSLRQSTGELF
13,TRBV10-3,AISPGDSSYNEQF
12,TRBV24-1,ATSDQDRGYGYT
16,TRBV23-1,ASSLGRDRGPPGNTIY